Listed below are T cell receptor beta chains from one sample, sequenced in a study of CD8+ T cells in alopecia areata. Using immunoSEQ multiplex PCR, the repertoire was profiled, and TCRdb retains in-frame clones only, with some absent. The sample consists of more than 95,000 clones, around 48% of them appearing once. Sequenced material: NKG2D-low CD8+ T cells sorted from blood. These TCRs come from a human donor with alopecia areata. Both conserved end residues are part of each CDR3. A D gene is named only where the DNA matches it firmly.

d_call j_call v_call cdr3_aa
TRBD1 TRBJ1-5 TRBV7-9 CASSSGQGNQPQHF
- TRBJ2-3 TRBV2 CASSEAGSYTQYF
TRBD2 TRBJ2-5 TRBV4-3 CASSQEGEGGSGTQYF
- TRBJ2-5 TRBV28 CASSSYVDSVEETQYF
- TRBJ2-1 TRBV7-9 CASSSLSYNEQFF
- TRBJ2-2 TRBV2 CASIEAPKGGELFF
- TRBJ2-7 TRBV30 CAWRSTGRSYEQYF
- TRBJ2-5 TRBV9 CASSGIQETQYF
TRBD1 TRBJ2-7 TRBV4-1 CASSQRDRSYEQYF
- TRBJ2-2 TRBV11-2 CASSSVTGELFF
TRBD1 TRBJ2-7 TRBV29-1 CSVIGTAYEQYF